The clone carrying this T cell receptor beta chain was recorded once. What it recognizes is unknown. The junction shows a germline mismatch at one end, possibly a read error. Germline V CDR1 and CDR2: SGDLS, YYNGEE. The CDR3 runs 16 residues. The data derive from a study of T cells in Graves' hyperthyroidism and ophthalmopathy. In the study overall: Prior to any treatment, at the point of initial diagnosis, peripheral blood was collected. Study-wide results and limits: Blood samples included most of the expanded thyroid clonotypes exceeding 0.001.

Exclusion of patients followed from uncontrolled infection, other autoimmune disease, pregnancy or lactation. Each diagnosis was grounded in clinical symptoms, serum thyroxine and TRAb, thyroid ultrasound, and orbital computed tomography. There were TCR beta CDR3 regions amplified from RNA transcripts. When the TCR CDR3 underwent first-round RT-PCR, the HTBI primer set was used. Using its own MiXCR run on the multiplex PCR reads, TCRdb lists one record per CDR3 protein. The sample carries roughly 530,000 distinct CDR3 sequences, about a sixth recorded once. Sequencing was performed on blood. The clonotype comes from a woman between 18 and 30 years old with Graves' ophthalmopathy. The chain recombines TRBV9 with TRBJ2-1; a possible D gene is TRBD1 (5 bases). In DNA, the CDR3 is TGTGTCAGCAGCGTAGACTTGGGGCGGATGGGCAATGAGCAGTTCTTC. Amino acid sequence: CVSSVDLGRMGNEQFF.